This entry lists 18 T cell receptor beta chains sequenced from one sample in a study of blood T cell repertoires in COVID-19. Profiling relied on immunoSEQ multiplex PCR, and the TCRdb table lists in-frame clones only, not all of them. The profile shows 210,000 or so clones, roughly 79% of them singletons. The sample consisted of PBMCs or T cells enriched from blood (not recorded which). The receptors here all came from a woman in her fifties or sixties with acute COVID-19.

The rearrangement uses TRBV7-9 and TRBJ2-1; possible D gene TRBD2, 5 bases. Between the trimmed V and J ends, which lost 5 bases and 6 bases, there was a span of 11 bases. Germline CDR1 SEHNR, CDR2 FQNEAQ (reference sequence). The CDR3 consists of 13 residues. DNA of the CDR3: TGTGCCAGCAGCGAACTAGGCCCCAATGAGCAGTTCTTC. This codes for CASSELGPNEQFF.

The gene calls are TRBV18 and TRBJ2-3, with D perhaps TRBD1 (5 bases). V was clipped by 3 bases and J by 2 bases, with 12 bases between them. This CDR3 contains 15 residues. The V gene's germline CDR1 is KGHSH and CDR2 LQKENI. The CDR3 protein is CASSPPGHPTDTQYF. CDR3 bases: TGTGCCAGCTCACCCCCCGGACACCCCACAGATACGCAGTATTTT.

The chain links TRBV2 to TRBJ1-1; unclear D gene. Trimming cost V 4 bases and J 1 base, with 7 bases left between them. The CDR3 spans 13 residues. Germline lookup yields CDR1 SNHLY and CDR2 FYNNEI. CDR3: CASSGHGNTEAFF. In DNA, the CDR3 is TGTGCCAGCAGTGGCCACGGGAACACTGAAGCTTTCTTT.

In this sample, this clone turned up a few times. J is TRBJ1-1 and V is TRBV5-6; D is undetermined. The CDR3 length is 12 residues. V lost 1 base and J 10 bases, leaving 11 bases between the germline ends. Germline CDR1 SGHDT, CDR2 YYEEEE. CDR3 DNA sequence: TGTGCCAGCAGCTTGAGAGCCCCAACAGCTTTCTTT. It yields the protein CASSLRAPTAFF.

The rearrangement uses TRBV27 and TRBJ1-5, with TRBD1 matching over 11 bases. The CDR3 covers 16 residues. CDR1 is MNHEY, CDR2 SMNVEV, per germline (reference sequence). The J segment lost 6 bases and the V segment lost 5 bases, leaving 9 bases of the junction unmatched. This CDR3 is CASSLGGGQGGQPQHF. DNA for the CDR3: TGTGCCAGCAGTCTTGGGGGGGGACAGGGGGGTCAGCCCCAGCATTTT.

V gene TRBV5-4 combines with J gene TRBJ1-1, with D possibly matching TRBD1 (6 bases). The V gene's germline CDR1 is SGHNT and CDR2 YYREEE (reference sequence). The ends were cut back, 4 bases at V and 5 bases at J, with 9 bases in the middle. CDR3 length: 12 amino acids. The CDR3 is CASSRQGTEAFF. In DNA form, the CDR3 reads TGTGCCAGCAGCAGGCAGGGGACTGAAGCTTTCTTT.

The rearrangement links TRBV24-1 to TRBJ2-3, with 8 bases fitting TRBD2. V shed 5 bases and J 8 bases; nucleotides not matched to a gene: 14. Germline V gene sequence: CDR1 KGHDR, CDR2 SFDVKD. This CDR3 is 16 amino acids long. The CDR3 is CATSARSSGSSGTQYF. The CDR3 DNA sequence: TGTGCCACCAGTGCACGGTCGAGCGGGAGCTCGGGTACGCAGTATTTT.

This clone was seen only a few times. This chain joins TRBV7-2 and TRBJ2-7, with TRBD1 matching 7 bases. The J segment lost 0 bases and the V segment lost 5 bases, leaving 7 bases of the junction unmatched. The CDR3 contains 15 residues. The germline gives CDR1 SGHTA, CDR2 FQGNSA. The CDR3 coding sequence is TGTGCCAGCAGCCAACGGGACAGACACTCCTACGAGCAGTACTTC. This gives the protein CASSQRDRHSYEQYF.

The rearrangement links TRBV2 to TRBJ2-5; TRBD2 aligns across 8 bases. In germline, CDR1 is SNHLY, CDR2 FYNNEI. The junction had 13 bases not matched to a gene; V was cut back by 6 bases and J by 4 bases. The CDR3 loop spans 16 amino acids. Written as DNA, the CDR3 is TGTGCCAGCAGCGGGCGGGCAGGACTAGCAGGAGAGACCCAGTACTTC. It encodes CASSGRAGLAGETQYF.

The DNA of the CDR3 is TGTGCCAGCAGCCCACAGGACAGGGGGTCCGGCTATGGCTACACCTTC. It codes for CASSPQDRGSGYGYTF. The genes are TRBV7-2 and TRBJ1-2, with 10 positions matching TRBD1. The CDR3 has 16 amino acids. Trimming cost V 5 bases and J 4 bases; bases outside gene matches: 10. Germline V CDR1 and CDR2: SGHTA, FQGNSA.

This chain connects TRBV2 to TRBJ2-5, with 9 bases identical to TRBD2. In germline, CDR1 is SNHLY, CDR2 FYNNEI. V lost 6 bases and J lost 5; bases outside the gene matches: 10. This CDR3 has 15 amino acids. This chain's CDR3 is CASRQERGVTETQYF. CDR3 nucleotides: TGTGCCAGCAGACAAGAGCGGGGGGTAACGGAGACCCAGTACTTC.

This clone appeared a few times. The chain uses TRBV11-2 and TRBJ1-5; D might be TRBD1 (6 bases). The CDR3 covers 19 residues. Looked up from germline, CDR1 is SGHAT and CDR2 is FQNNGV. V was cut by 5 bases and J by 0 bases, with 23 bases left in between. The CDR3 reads CASSAYDEGGDDSNQPQHF. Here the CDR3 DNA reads TGTGCCAGCAGCGCCTACGACGAGGGGGGGGATGATAGCAATCAGCCCCAGCATTTT.

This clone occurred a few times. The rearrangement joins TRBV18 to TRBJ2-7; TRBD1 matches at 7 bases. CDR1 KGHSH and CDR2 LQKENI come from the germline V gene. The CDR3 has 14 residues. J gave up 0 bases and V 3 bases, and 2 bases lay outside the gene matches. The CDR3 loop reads CASSPGQTSYEQYF. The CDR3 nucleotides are TGTGCCAGCTCACCGGGACAGACCTCCTACGAGCAGTACTTC. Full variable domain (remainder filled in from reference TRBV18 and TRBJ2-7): NAGVMQNPRHLVRRRGQEARLRCSPMKGHSHVYWYRQLPEEGLKFMVYLQKENIIDESGMPKERFSAEFPKEGPSILRIQQVVRGDSAAYFCASSPGQTSYEQYFGPGTRLTVT.

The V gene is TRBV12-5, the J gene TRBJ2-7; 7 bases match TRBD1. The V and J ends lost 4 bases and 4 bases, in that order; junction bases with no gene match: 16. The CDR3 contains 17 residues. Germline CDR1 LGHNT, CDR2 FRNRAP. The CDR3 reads CASGSPIRDRQKYEQYF. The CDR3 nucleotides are TGTGCTAGTGGTTCCCCAATCCGGGACAGACAAAAGTACGAGCAGTACTTC.

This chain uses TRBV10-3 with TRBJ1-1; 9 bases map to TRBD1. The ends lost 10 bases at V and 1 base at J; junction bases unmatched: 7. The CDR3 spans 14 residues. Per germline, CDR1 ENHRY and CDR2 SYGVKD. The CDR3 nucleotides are TGTGCCACCGGACAGGGGACAACGAACACTGAAGCTTTCTTT. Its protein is CATGQGTTNTEAFF.

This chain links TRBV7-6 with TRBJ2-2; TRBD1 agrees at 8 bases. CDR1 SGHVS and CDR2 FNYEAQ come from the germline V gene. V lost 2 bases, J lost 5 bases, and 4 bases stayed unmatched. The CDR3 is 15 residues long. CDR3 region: CASSLLQGGTGELFF. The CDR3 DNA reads TGTGCCAGCAGCTTATTACAGGGGGGAACCGGGGAGCTGTTTTTT. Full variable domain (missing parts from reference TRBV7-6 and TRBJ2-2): GAGVSQSPRYKVTKRGQDVALRCDPISGHVSLYWYRQALGQGPEFLTYFNYEAQQDKSGLPNDRFSAERPEGSISTLTIQRTEQRDSAMYRCASSLLQGGTGELFFGEGSRLTVL.

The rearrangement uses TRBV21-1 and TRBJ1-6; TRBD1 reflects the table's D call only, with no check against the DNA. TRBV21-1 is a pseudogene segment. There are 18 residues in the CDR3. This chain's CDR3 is CASSKAGQLSSYNSPLHF. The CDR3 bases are TGTGCCAGCAGCAAGGCAGGACAATTGAGCTCCTATAATTCACCCCTCCACTTT.

The CDR3 is CSAGANSGYGYTF. The CDR3 DNA sequence: TGCAGCGCCGGAGCAAACAGCGGGTATGGCTACACCTTC. The rearrangement uses TRBV29-1 and TRBJ1-2; D not resolved. Germline values: CDR1 SQVTM, CDR2 ANQGSEA. The ends were cut back, 7 bases at V and 5 bases at J, with 17 bases in the middle. The CDR3 extends over 13 amino acids.